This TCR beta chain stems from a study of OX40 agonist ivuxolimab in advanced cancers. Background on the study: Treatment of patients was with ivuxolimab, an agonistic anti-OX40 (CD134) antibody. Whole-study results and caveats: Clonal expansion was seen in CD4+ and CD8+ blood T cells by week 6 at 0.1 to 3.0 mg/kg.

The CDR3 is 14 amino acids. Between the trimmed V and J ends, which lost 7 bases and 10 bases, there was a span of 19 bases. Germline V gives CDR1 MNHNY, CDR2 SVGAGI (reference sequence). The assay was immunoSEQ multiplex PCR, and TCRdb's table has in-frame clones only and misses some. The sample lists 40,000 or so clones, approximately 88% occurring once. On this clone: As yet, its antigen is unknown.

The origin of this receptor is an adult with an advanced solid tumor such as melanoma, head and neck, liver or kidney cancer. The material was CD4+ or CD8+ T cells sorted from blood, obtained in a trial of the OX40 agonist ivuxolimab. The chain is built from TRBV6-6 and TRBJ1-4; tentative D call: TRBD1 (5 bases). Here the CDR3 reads CASMGGTPTGKLFF. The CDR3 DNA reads TGTGCCAGCATGGGGGGGACCCCTACGGGAAAACTGTTTTTT.